Listed below are T cell receptor beta chains from one sample, sequenced in a study of memory CD4+ T cells and cytomegalovirus serostatus. TCRdb's copy holds only in-frame clones and misses some; the assay was immunoSEQ multiplex PCR. The sample carries under 75,000 clones, around three quarters recorded once. Material for sequencing was memory CD4+ T cells from blood. These receptors were collected from an adult in good health and CMV-seronegative. Some clones in this sample may be carry-over from other donors' samples. Each CDR3 is given with its conserved first and last residue. Fields, in order: clone size, D gene, V gene, J gene, CDR3 DNA, CDR3 protein. A D gene is named only where the DNA matches it firmly. Rows give clone size only sometimes, using once, few, many, or a class for an expanded clone.

-	-	TRBV5-4	TRBJ1-1	TGTGCCAGCAGCTTGGATGCGGGGGCGAGGAACACTGAAGCTTTCTTT	CASSLDAGARNTEAFF
-	TRBD2	TRBV7-6	TRBJ2-1	TGTGCCAGCAGCAACCCACTCGCGGGGGGGACCTACAATGAGCAGTTCTTC	CASSNPLAGGTYNEQFF
-	TRBD1	TRBV30	TRBJ1-3	TGTGCCTGGAGTGTACAGGGGGGAAACACCATATATTTT	CAWSVQGGNTIYF
-	TRBD1	TRBV18	TRBJ1-3	TGTGCCAGCTCACCGTCGACAACCGGGACAGGGGCCTTAAACACCATATATTTT	CASSPSTTGTGALNTIYF
-	-	TRBV7-2	TRBJ2-7	TGTGCCAGCAGCTTAGTTAGCCTAACGATCTACGAGCAGTACTTC	CASSLVSLTIYEQYF
-	-	TRBV28	TRBJ1-5	TGTGCCAGCAGAAAACAGGGACAAAATCAGCCCCAGCATTTT	CASRKQGQNQPQHF
once	-	TRBV5-6	TRBJ2-7	TGTGCCAGCGGAAGGGGAAGCCAAAGCTCCTACGAGCAGTACTTC	CASGRGSQSSYEQYF
-	-	TRBV27	TRBJ2-1	TGTGCCAGCAGTTTCCGGGACCTAAATGAGCAGTTCTTC	CASSFRDLNEQFF
-	-	TRBV7-6	TRBJ2-3	TGTGCCAGCAGCTTAGAGCGTAGCACAGATACGCAGTATTTT	CASSLERSTDTQYF
-	TRBD1	TRBV28	TRBJ1-2	TGTGCCAGCAGATTACACGTAGGGACAGGGGCTTTCGGTGGCTACACCTTC	CASRLHVGTGAFGGYTF
-	TRBD1	TRBV6-1	TRBJ2-5	TGTGCCAGCAGTCGACAGGGTATGGGAGAGACCCAGTACTTC	CASSRQGMGETQYF
-	-	TRBV10-3	TRBJ1-1	TGTGCCATCAGTGAGGGACTTACAGGTTTGAACACTGAAGCTTTCTTT	CAISEGLTGLNTEAFF
once	TRBD1	TRBV7-2	TRBJ1-2	TGTGCCAGCGCAGCCCAAGCCGGCGGACAGGGTACTAACTATGGCTACACCTTC	CASAAQAGGQGTNYGYTF
-	-	TRBV7-2	TRBJ1-2	TGTGCCAGCTCCTTTAAAGGCCCTGACTATGGCTACACCTTC	CASSFKGPDYGYTF
-	-	TRBV28	TRBJ2-6	TGTGCCAGCAGATCGAACCTCCAGGACTCTGGGGCCAACGTCCTGACTTTC	CASRSNLQDSGANVLTF
-	-	TRBV28	TRBJ2-1	TGTGCCAGCAGTAACCCATACAATGAGCAGTTCTTC	CASSNPYNEQFF
-	-	TRBV5-1	TRBJ1-3	TGCGCCAGCAGCTTGCCGGGACCGAGCTCTGGAAACACCATATATTTT	CASSLPGPSSGNTIYF
-	-	TRBV7-2	TRBJ2-7	TGTGCCAGCAGTTGGGGCGGTTTCCGAGGTTACGAGCAGTACTTC	CASSWGGFRGYEQYF
few	-	TRBV7-9	TRBJ1-1	TGTGCCAGCAGCTTAGGAACAATGAACACTGAAGCTTTCTTT	CASSLGTMNTEAFF
-	-	TRBV7-9	TRBJ1-1	TGTGCCAGCAGCCATAAAGGCGGCAGGACAATTGAAGCTTTCTTT	CASSHKGGRTIEAFF
-	-	TRBV2	TRBJ1-3	TGTGCCAGCAACCTAGACCGCTCTGGAAACACCATATATTTT	CASNLDRSGNTIYF
-	-	TRBV7-9	TRBJ2-5	TGTGCCAGCAGCTTAGCCCGGGACTGGCAAGAGACCCAGTACTTC	CASSLARDWQETQYF
few	TRBD2	TRBV27	TRBJ2-1	TGTGCCAGCAGTTTACCGGGGGGATCCTACAATGAGCAGTTCTTC	CASSLPGGSYNEQFF